Listed here is a single T cell receptor (beta chain). This CDR3 is 14 amino acids long. Germline V gene sequence: CDR1 PRHDT, CDR2 FYEKMQ (reference sequence). The ends were cut back, 2 bases at V and 2 bases at J, with 10 bases in the middle. This specimen comes from a study of blood T cell repertoires in COVID-19. Sequencing used immunoSEQ multiplex PCR; TCRdb keeps in-frame clones, though not all of them. The sample contains about 180,000 clones, about 84% of which appear only once. Recovery among Cohort 3 donors was established by two negative PCRs, clearance, or symptom resolution. Specimen: PBMCs or T cells enriched from blood (not recorded which). The chain combines TRBV13 with TRBJ2-7; a possible D gene is TRBD2 (6 bases). This receptor was obtained from a woman aged 25 to 39 who had recovered from COVID-19. This chain's CDR3 is CASSLYRGAYEQYF. The CDR3 DNA reads as TGTGCCAGCAGCTTATATCGCGGGGCCTACGAGCAGTACTTC.